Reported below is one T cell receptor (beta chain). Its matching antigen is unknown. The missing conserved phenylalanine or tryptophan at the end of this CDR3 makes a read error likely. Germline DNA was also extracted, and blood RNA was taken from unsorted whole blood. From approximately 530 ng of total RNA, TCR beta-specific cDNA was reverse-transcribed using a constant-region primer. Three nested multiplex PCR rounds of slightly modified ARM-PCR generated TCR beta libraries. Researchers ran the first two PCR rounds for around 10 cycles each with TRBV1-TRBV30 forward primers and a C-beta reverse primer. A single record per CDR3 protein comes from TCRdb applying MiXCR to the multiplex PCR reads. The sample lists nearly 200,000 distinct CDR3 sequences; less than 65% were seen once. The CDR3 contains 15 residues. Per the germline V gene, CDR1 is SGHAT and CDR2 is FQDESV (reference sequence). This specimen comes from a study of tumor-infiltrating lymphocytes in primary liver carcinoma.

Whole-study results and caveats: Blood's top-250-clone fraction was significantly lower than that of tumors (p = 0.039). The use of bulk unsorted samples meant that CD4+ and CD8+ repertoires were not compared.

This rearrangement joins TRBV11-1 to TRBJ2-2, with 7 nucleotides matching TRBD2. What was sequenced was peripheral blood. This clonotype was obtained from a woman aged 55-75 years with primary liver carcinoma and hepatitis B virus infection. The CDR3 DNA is TGTGCGAGCAGCCCTCGACTAGCCAGGGCCGGGGAGCTGTTTTCT. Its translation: CASSPRLARAGELFS.